This record concerns one T cell receptor beta chain sequence. It was RNA transcripts that yielded the amplified TCR beta CDR3 regions. Researchers ran a first-round RT-PCR on the TCR CDR3 using the HTBI primer set. TCRdb re-called the multiplex PCR reads through MiXCR, storing one row per CDR3 protein. The sample carries about 290,000 distinct CDR3 sequences, roughly 15% recorded once. These data are taken from a study of T cells in Graves' hyperthyroidism and ophthalmopathy. The ends were cut back, 7 bases at V and 0 bases at J, with 9 bases in the middle. The CDR3 totals 12 residues. The germline V gene encodes CDR1 SQVTM and CDR2 ANQGSEA.

The sequence came from a middle-aged woman with Graves' hyperthyroidism. Sequenced: blood. This chain connects TRBV29-1 to TRBJ1-1; D remains unclear. Here the CDR3 reads CSARRMNTEAFF. The CDR3 nucleotides are TGCAGCGCAAGAAGAATGAACACTGAAGCTTTCTTT.